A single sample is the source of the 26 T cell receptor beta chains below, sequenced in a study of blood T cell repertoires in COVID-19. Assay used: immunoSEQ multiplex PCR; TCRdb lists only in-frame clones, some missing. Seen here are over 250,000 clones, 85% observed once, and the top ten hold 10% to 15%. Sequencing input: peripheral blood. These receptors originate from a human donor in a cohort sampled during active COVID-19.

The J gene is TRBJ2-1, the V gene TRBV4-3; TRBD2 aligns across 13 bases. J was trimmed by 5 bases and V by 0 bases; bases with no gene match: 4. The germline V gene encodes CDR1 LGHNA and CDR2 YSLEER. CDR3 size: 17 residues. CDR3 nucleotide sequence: TGCGCCAGCAGCCAAGACACCGGACTAGCGGGGGACAATGAGCAGTTCTTC. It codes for CASSQDTGLAGDNEQFF.

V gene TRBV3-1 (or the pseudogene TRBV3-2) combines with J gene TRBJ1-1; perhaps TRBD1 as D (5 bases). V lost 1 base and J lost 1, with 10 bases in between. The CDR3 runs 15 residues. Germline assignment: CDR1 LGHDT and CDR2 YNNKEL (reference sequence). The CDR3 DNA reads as TGTGCCAGCAGCCAAGTCGGACAACCGAACACTGAAGCTTTCTTT. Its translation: CASSQVGQPNTEAFF.

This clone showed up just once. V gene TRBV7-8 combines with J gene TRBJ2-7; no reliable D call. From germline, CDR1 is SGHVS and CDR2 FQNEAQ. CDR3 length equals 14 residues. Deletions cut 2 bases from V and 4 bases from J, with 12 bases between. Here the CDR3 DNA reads TGTGCCAGCAGCTTAACGACACCTGGTTACGAGCAGTACTTC. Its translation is CASSLTTPGYEQYF.

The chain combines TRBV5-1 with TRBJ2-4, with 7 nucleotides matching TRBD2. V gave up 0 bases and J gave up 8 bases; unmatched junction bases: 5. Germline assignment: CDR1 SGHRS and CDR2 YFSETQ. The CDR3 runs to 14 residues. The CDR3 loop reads CASSLEAGVDIQYF. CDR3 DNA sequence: TGCGCCAGCAGCTTGGAGGCGGGAGTGGACATTCAGTACTTC.

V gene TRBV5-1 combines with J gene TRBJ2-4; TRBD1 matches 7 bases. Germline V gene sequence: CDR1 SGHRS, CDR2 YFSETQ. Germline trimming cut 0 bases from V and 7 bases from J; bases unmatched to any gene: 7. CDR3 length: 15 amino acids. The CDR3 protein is CASSLGPGQINIQYF. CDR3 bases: TGCGCCAGCAGCTTGGGCCCGGGACAGATTAACATTCAGTACTTC.

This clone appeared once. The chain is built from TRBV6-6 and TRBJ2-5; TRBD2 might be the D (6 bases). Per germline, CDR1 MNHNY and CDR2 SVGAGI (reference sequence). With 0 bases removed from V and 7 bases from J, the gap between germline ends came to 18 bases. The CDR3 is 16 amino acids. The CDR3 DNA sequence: TGTGCCAGCAGTTACTCCAATAGCGGCTCCGGGGGGACCCAGTACTTC. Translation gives CASSYSNSGSGGTQYF.

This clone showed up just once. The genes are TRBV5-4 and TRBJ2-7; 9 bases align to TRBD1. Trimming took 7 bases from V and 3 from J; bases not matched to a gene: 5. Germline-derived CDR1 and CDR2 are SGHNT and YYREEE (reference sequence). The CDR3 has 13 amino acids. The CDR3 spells CASGQGSLYEQYF. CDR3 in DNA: TGTGCCAGCGGACAGGGGAGTCTCTACGAGCAGTACTTC.

The CDR3 DNA is TGCGCCAGCAGCTTAGTATGGAGCTACAATGAGCAGTTCTTC. This gives the protein CASSLVWSYNEQFF. The chain recombines TRBV5-1 with TRBJ2-1; D is undetermined. CDR3 length: 14 amino acids. Germline CDR1 and CDR2: SGHRS and YFSETQ. The V and J ends lost 2 bases and 3 bases respectively, with 9 bases between them.

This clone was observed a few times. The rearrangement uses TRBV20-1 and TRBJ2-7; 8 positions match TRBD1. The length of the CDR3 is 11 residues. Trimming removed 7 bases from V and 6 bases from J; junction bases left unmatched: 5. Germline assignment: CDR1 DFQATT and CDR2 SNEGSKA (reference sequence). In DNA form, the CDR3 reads TGCAGTGTGGACAGGGCTGGCGAGCAGTACTTC. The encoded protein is CSVDRAGEQYF.

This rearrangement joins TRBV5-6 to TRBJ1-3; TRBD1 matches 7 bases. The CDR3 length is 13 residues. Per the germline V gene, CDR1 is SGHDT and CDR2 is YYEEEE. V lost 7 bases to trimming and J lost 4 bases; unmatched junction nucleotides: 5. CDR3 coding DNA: TGTGCCAGCGGGGTGACAGGGGGAAACACCATATATTTT. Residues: CASGVTGGNTIYF.

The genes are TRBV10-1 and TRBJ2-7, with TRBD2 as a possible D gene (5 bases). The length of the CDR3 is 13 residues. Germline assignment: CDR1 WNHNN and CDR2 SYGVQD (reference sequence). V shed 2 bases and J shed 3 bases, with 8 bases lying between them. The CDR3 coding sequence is TGCGCCAGCAGTGAGGGACTCCGCTACGAGCAGTACTTC. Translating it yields CASSEGLRYEQYF.

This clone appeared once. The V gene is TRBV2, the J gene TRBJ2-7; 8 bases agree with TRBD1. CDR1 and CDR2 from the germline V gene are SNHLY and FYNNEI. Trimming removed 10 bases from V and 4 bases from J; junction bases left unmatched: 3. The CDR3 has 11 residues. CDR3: CATWDRYEQYF. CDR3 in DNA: TGTGCCACCTGGGACAGGTACGAGCAGTACTTC. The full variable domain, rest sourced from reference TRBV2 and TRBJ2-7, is EPEVTQTPSHQVTQMGQEVILRCVPISNHLYFYWYRQILGQKVEFLVSFYNNEISEKSEIFDDQFSVERPDGSNFTLKIRSTKLEDSAMYFCATWDRYEQYFGPGTRLTVT.

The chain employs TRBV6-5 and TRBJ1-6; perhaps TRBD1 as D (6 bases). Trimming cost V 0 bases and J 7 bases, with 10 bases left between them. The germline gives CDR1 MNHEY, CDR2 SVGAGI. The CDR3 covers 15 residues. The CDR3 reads CASSYSQGTNSPLHF. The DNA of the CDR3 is TGTGCCAGCAGTTACTCACAGGGAACAAATTCACCCCTCCACTTT.

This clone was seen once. The CDR3 spells CASSLFSPGKGGTDTQYF. CDR3 nucleotide sequence: TGTGCCAGCAGTTTATTTTCCCCCGGCAAGGGGGGCACAGATACGCAGTATTTT. The rearrangement uses TRBV28 and TRBJ2-3; D is perhaps TRBD1 (6 bases). CDR3 length: 18 amino acids. Germline V gene sequence: CDR1 MDHEN, CDR2 SYDVKM. The V gene lost 1 base and the J gene lost 1 base, with 18 bases spanning the gap.

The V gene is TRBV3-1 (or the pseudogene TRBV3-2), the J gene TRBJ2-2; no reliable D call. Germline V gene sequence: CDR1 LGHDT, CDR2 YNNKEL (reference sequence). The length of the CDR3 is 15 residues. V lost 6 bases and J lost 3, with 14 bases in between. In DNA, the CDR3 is TGTGCCAGCAGAATAATGGGCAGTTACACCGGGGAGCTGTTTTTT. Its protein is CASRIMGSYTGELFF.

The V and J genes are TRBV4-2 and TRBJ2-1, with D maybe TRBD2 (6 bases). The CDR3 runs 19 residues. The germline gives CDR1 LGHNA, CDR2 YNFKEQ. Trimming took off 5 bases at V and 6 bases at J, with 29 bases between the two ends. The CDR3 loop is CASSDRLSGGIRMPNEQFF. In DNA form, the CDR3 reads TGTGCCAGCAGCGATAGGCTCAGCGGCGGGATACGGATGCCCAATGAGCAGTTCTTC.

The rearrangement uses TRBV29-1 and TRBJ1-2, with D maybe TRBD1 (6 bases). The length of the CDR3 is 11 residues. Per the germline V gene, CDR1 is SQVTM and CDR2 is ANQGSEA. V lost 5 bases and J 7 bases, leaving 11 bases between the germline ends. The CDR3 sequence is CSVSRGGGYTF. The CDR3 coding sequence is TGCAGCGTTTCCAGGGGCGGTGGCTACACCTTC.

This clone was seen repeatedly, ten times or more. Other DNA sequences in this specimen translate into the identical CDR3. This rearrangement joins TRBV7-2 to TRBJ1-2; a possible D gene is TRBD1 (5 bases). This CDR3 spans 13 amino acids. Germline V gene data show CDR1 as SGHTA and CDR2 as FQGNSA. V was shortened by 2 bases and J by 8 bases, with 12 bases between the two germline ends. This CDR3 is CASSLQGLGGYTF. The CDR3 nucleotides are TGTGCCAGCAGCTTACAGGGATTAGGGGGCTACACCTTC. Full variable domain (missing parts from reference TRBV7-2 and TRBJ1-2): GAGVSQSPSNKVTEKGKDVELRCDPISGHTALYWYRQSLGQGLEFLIYFQGNSAPDKSGLPSDRFSAERTGGSVSTLTIQRTQQEDSAVYLCASSLQGLGGYTFGSGTRLTVV.

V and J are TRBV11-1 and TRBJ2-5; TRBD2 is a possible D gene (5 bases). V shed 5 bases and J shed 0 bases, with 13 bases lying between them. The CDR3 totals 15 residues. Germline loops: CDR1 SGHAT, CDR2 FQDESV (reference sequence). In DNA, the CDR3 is TGTGCCAGCAGCGTTGGAGGCTTGTACCAAGAGACCCAGTACTTC. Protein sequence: CASSVGGLYQETQYF.

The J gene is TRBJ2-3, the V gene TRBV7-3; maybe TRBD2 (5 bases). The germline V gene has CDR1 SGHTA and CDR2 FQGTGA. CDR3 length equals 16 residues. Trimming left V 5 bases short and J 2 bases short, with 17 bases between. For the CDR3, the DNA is TGTGCCAGCAGCCTCATGCCCGGGATCGTCACAGATACGCAGTATTTT. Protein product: CASSLMPGIVTDTQYF.

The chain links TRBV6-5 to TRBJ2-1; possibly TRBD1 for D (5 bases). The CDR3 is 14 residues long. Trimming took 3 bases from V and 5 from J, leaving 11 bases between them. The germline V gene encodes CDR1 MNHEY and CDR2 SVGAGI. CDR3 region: CASSYRQPHNEQFF. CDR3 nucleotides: TGTGCCAGCAGTTATCGACAGCCCCACAATGAGCAGTTCTTC.

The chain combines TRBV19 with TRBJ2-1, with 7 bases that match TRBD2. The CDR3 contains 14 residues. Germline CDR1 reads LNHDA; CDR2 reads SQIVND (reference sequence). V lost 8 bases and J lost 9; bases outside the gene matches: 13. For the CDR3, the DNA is TGTGCCAGTCGGGCTAGCGGTGATTTGGGTGAGCAGTTCTTC. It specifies CASRASGDLGEQFF.

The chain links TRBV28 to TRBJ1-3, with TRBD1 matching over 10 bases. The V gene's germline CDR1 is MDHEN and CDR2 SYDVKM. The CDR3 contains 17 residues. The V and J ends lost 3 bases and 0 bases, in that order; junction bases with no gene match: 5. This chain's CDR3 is CASSFTGQGSSGNTIYF. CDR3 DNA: TGTGCCAGCAGTTTTACGGGACAGGGGAGCTCTGGAAACACCATATATTTT.

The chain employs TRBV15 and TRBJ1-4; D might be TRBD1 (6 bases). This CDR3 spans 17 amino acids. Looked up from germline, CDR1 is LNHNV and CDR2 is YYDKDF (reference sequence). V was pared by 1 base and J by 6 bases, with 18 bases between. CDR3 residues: CATSRGGWGHTHEKLFF. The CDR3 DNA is TGTGCCACCAGCAGAGGGGGTTGGGGGCACACTCATGAAAAACTGTTTTTT.

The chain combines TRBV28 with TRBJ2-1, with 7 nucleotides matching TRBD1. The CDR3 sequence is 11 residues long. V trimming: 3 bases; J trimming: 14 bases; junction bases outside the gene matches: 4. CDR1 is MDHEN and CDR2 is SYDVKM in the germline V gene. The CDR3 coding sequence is TGTGCCAGCAGTTTTTTGACAGGGAAGTTCTTC. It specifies CASSFLTGKFF. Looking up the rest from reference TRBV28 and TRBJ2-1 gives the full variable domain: DVKVTQSSRYLVKRTGEKVFLECVQDMDHENMFWYRQDPGLGLRLIYFSYDVKMKEKGDIPEGYSVSREKKERFSLILESASTNQTSMYLCASSFLTGKFFGPGTRLTVL.

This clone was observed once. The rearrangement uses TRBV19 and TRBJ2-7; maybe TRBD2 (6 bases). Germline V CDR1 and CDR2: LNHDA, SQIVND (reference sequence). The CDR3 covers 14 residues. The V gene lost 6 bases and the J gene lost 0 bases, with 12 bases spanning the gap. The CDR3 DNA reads TGTGCCAGTAGGGCAGGCGGGGCCTCCTACGAGCAGTACTTC. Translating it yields CASRAGGASYEQYF.